This T cell receptor beta chain was retrieved from a study of beta chain features in type 1 diabetes. Study findings and constraints: The study found moderately but significantly shorter TCRB CDR3s in all four CD4+ subsets of Type 1 diabetes patients.

The CDR3 is 14 residues long. This clone was seen a handful of times. Its antigen is unidentified. Expressed TCRB transcripts were sequenced because the entire RNA isolate underwent reverse transcription. Assay: immunoSEQ multiplex PCR; the TCRdb copy retains only in-frame clones and omits some. The table records approximately 170,000 clones, almost 8% of them present only once. This receptor was taken from a man between 18 and 35 years old with type 1 diabetes. Sequenced sample: central memory CD4+ T cells from blood. This chain links TRBV21-1 with TRBJ1-1. TRBV21-1 is a pseudogene locus. The DNA of the CDR3 is TGTGCCAGCAGCAAAGTTACCGGTAACACTGAAGCTTTCTTT. Protein product: CASSKVTGNTEAFF.